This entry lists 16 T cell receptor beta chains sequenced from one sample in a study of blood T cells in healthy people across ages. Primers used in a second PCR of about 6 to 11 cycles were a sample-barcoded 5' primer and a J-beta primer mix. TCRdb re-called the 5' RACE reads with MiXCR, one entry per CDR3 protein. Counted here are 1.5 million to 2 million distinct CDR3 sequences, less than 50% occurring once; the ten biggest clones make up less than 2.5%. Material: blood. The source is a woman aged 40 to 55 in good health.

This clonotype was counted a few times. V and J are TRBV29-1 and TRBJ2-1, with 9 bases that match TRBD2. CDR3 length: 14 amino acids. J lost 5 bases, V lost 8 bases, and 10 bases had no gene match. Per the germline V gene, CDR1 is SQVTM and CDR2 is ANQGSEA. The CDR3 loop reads CSLKLAGLNNEQFF. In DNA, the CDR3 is TGCAGCTTAAAACTAGCGGGTCTTAACAATGAGCAGTTCTTC.

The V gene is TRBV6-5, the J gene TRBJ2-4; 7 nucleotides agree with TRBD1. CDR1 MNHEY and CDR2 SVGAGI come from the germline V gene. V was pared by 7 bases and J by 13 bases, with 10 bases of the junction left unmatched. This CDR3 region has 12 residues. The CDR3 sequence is CASNTQGFGQYF. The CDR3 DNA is TGTGCCAGCAATACACAGGGGTTTGGGCAGTACTTC.

The CDR3 coding sequence is TGCAGCGCTGGGCGTGGAGGCTGGAGCTCCTACAATGAGCAGTTCTTC. Translating gives CSAGRGGWSSYNEQFF. The chain carries TRBV29-1 and TRBJ2-1; D perhaps matches TRBD2 (5 bases). The ends were cut back, 7 bases at V and 0 bases at J, with 19 bases in the middle. In germline, CDR1 is SQVTM, CDR2 ANQGSEA. The CDR3 sequence is 16 residues long.

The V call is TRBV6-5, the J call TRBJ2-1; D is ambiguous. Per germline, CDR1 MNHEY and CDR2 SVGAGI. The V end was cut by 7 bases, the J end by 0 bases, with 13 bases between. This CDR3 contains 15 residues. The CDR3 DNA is TGTGCCAGCAAATCACAGTGGCCCTCCTACAATGAGCAGTTCTTC. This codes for CASKSQWPSYNEQFF.

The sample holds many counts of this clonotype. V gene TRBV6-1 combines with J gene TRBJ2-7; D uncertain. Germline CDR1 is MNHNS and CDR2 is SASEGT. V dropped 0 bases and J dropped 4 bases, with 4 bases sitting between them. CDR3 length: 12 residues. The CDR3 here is CASSEAGYEQYF. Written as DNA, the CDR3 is TGTGCCAGCAGTGAAGCGGGGTACGAGCAGTACTTC.

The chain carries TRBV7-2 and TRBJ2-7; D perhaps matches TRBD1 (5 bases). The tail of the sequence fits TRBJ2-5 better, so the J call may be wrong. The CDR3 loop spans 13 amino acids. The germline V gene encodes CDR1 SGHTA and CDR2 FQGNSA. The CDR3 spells CASSTQGRETQYF. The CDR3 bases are TGTGCCAGCAGCACGCAGGGTAGGGAGACCCAGTACTTC.

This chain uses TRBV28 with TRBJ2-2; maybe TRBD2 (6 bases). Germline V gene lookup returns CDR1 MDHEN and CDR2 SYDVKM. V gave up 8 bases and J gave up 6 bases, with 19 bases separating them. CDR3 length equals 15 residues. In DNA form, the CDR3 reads TGTGCCAGCCAAGTCAGGGAGGCCAGTCCCGGGGAGCTGTTTTTT. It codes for CASQVREASPGELFF.

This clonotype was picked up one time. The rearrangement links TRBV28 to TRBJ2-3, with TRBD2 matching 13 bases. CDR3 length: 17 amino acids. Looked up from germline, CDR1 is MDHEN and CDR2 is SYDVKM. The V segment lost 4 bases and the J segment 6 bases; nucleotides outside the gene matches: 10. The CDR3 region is CASSSARLAGGGDTQYF. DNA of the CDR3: TGTGCCAGCAGTTCAGCGAGACTAGCGGGGGGTGGCGATACGCAGTATTTT. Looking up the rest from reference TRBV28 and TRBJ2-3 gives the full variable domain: DVKVTQSSRYLVKRTGEKVFLECVQDMDHENMFWYRQDPGLGLRLIYFSYDVKMKEKGDIPEGYSVSREKKERFSLILESASTNQTSMYLCASSSARLAGGGDTQYFGPGTRLTVL.

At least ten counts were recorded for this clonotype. In DNA, the CDR3 is TGTGCCAGCAGTCGCGGACAGGTCTACGAGCAGTACTTC. Translated: CASSRGQVYEQYF. The chain recombines TRBV27 with TRBJ2-7; 7 bases match TRBD1. Losses at the gene ends were 5 bases for V and 3 bases for J; bases not matched to a gene: 4. The CDR3 consists of 13 residues. CDR1 is MNHEY, CDR2 SMNVEV, per germline (reference sequence).

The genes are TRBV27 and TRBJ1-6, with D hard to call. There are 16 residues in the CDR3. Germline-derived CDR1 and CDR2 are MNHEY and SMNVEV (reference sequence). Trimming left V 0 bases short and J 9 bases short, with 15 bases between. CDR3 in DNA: TGTGCCAGCAGTTTATCGGGAGGAAGGGCGGCTTCACCCCTCCACTTT. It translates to CASSLSGGRAASPLHF.

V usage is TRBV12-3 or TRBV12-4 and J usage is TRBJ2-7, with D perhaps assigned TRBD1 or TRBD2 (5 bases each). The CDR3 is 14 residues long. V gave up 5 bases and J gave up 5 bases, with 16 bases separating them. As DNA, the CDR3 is TGTGCCAGCAGTGTAGGGCCAGGGCGGGACGAGCAGTACTTC. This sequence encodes CASSVGPGRDEQYF.

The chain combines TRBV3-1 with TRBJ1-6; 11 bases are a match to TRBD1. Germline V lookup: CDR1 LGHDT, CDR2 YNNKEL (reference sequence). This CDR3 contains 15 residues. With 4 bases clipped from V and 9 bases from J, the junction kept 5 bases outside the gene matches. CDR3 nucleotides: TGTGCCAGCAGCCGCGGACAGGGGGCGATTTCACCCCTCCACTTT. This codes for CASSRGQGAISPLHF.

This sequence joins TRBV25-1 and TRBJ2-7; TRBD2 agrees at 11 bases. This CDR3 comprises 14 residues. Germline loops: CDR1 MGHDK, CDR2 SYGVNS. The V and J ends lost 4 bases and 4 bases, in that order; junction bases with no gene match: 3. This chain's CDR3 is CASSATSGEYEQYF. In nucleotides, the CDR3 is TGTGCCAGCAGTGCGACTAGCGGGGAGTACGAGCAGTACTTC.

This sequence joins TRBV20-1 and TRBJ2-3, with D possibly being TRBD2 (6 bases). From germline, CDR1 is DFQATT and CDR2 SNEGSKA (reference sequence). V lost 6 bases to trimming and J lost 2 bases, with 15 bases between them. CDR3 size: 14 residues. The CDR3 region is CSAPLAGFTDTQYF. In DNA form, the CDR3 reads TGCAGTGCGCCCCTTGCGGGGTTCACAGATACGCAGTATTTT.

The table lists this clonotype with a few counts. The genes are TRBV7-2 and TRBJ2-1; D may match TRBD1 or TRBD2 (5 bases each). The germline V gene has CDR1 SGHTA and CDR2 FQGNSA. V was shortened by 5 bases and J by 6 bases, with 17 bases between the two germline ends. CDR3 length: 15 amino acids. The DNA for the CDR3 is TGTGCCAGCAGCACTGGGACCGACTCGCTCAATGAGCAGTTCTTC. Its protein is CASSTGTDSLNEQFF. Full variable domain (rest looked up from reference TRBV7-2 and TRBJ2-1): GAGVSQSPSNKVTEKGKDVELRCDPISGHTALYWYRQSLGQGLEFLIYFQGNSAPDKSGLPSDRFSAERTGGSVSTLTIQRTQQEDSAVYLCASSTGTDSLNEQFFGPGTRLTVL.

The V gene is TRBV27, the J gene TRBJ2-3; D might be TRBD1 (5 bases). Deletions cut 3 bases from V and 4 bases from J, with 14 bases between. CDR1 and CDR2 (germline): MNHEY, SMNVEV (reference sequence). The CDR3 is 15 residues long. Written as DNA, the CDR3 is TGTGCCAGCAGTTTCCTCGGCAGGGAATCAGATACGCAGTATTTT. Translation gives CASSFLGRESDTQYF.